The 16 T cell receptor beta chains below were found in one sample sequenced in a study of response to subunit inactivated influenza vaccine. TCRdb re-derived calls from the RT-PCR reads in MiXCR, one entry per CDR3 protein. The sample shows 450,000 to 550,000 distinct CDR3 sequences, roughly 27% of them seen only once. Sequencing used CD4+ T cells sorted from PBMCs, obtained 4 to 6 days after vaccination. These TCRs come from a man aged 50 to 60 who received an inactivated influenza vaccine.

The chain links TRBV4-3 to TRBJ1-1; tentatively, D is TRBD1 (5 bases). V was pared by 0 bases and J by 1 base, with 15 bases between. This CDR3 spans 17 amino acids. Germline loops: CDR1 LGHNA, CDR2 YSLEER. This CDR3 is CASSQEFGGPQNTEAFF. The CDR3 region has the DNA TGCGCCAGCAGCCAAGAGTTCGGGGGACCGCAGAACACTGAAGCTTTCTTT.

The chain uses TRBV10-3 and TRBJ2-3; TRBD2 matches 10 bases. Looked up from germline, CDR1 is ENHRY and CDR2 is SYGVKD. The CDR3 covers 15 residues. The V and J ends lost 6 bases and 5 bases, in that order; junction bases with no gene match: 8. CDR3 loop: CAIRTGTSERDTQYF. The CDR3 DNA is TGTGCCATCAGAACCGGGACTAGCGAGAGAGATACGCAGTATTTT.

This sequence joins TRBV6-1 and TRBJ1-4; TRBD1 is a possible D gene (6 bases). CDR1 MNHNS and CDR2 SASEGT come from the germline V gene. With 7 bases removed from V and 5 bases from J, the gap between germline ends came to 17 bases. The CDR3 is 15 amino acids. The CDR3 region is CASTETGSGNEKLFF. The CDR3 DNA follows: TGTGCCAGCACCGAAACAGGGTCGGGGAATGAAAAACTGTTTTTT.

This clonotype was picked up a small number of times. The chain has TRBV20-1 and TRBJ2-3, with 8 bases lining up with TRBD2. Per germline, CDR1 DFQATT and CDR2 SNEGSKA (reference sequence). V trimming: 6 bases; J trimming: 8 bases; junction bases outside the gene matches: 10. The CDR3 covers 13 residues. The CDR3, as DNA: TGCAGTGCCGGGGGGGTCGGCCTCGGTACGCAGTATTTT. Residues: CSAGGVGLGTQYF.

This clonotype came up a few times. CDR3 region: CASSLDGQLNYGYTF. The CDR3 bases are TGTGCCAGCAGCTTAGATGGACAGCTTAACTATGGCTACACCTTC. The chain uses TRBV7-2 and TRBJ1-2; tentatively, D is TRBD1 (6 bases). The CDR3 sequence is 15 residues long. The V end was cut by 1 base, the J end by 1 base, with 10 bases between. Germline-derived CDR1 and CDR2 are SGHTA and FQGNSA.

This clonotype was detected only a few times. The chain is built from TRBV20-1 and TRBJ1-1, with D perhaps matching TRBD1 (6 bases). Germline V gives CDR1 DFQATT, CDR2 SNEGSKA (reference sequence). This CDR3 has 14 amino acids. Trimming left V 2 bases short and J 11 bases short, with 21 bases between. Here the CDR3 reads CSARRGAISDAAFF. The CDR3 bases are TGCAGTGCTAGAAGGGGGGCGATTTCGGATGCGGCTTTCTTT.

DNA of the CDR3: TGTGCCAGCAGCCAGTTAGGGGGTACCTACGAGCAGTACTTC. Its protein product is CASSQLGGTYEQYF. The chain recombines TRBV9 with TRBJ2-7, with D maybe TRBD1 (6 bases). The germline gives CDR1 SGDLS, CDR2 YYNGEE. V lost 4 bases and J lost 2, with 13 bases in between. The CDR3 runs to 14 residues.

CDR3 amino acids: CASSLGQVNSPLHF. In nucleotides, the CDR3 is TGCGCCAGCAGCCTGGGACAGGTTAATTCACCCCTCCACTTT. This rearrangement joins TRBV5-1 to TRBJ1-6; 8 bases line up with TRBD1. J was trimmed by 6 bases and V by 4 bases; bases with no gene match: 3. The CDR3 contains 14 residues. The germline CDR1 and CDR2 sequences are SGHRS and YFSETQ.

The chain has TRBV6-1 and TRBJ1-6; D might be TRBD1 (5 bases). CDR3 size: 13 residues. V lost 4 bases, J lost 10 bases, and 11 bases lay in between. Germline V CDR1 and CDR2: MNHNS, SASEGT. This CDR3 reads CASSGDRVSPLHF. CDR3 DNA sequence: TGTGCCAGCAGTGGGGACCGCGTATCACCCCTCCACTTT.

This clonotype was detected only once. This chain links TRBV6-1 with TRBJ2-7; 7 bases agree with TRBD1. The CDR3 is 16 residues long. V was clipped by 5 bases and J by 0 bases; unmatched bases: 10. Germline assignment: CDR1 MNHNS and CDR2 SASEGT. CDR3 coding DNA: TGTGCCAGCAGTAGGACAGGAACGACACCCTCCTACGAGCAGTACTTC. Protein sequence: CASSRTGTTPSYEQYF.

This clonotype appeared a few times. The chain carries TRBV6-2 or TRBV6-3 and TRBJ2-5, with a weak D call TRBD1 (6 bases). This CDR3 has 14 amino acids. Germline V lookup: CDR1 MNHEY, CDR2 SVGEGT. Trimming took 7 bases from V and 4 from J, leaving 16 bases between them. The CDR3 region is CASTEDRKPETQYF. In DNA form, the CDR3 reads TGTGCCAGCACCGAGGACAGAAAGCCAGAGACCCAGTACTTC.

V is TRBV3-1 and J is TRBJ1-5, with D perhaps matching TRBD1 (5 bases). V was cut by 0 bases and J by 9 bases, with 12 bases left in between. This CDR3 comprises 14 residues. From germline, CDR1 is LGHDT and CDR2 YNNKEL (reference sequence). DNA for the CDR3: TGTGCCAGCAGCCAAGATGCGGGGGGGGTGCCCCAGCATTTT. It is translated as CASSQDAGGVPQHF.

A few counts support this clonotype. This chain uses TRBV5-5 with TRBJ2-2; D remains ambiguous. The V end was cut by 0 bases, the J end by 5 bases, with 11 bases between. Germline V lookup: CDR1 SGHKS, CDR2 YYEKEE (reference sequence). This CDR3 has 15 amino acids. CDR3 residues: CASSLEVHKTGELFF. CDR3 sequence (DNA): TGTGCCAGCAGCTTGGAAGTCCACAAGACCGGGGAGCTGTTTTTT.

This chain uses TRBV20-1 with TRBJ1-2; 10 bases map to TRBD1. V trimming: 1 base; J trimming: 5 bases; junction bases outside the gene matches: 4. CDR3 length equals 14 residues. Germline V gives CDR1 DFQATT, CDR2 SNEGSKA (reference sequence). DNA for the CDR3: TGCAGTGCTAGAGGGACAGGGGGAGGTTATGGCTACACCTTC. Amino acid sequence: CSARGTGGGYGYTF.

The V gene is TRBV6-5, the J gene TRBJ2-1; 7 positions agree with TRBD1. The CDR3 is 14 residues long. J was trimmed by 13 bases and V by 3 bases; bases with no gene match: 12. Per germline, CDR1 MNHEY and CDR2 SVGAGI. Here the CDR3 reads CASSYRRRDSPQFF. CDR3 in DNA: TGTGCCAGCAGTTATCGTCGCCGGGACAGCCCTCAGTTCTTC.

This chain uses TRBV6-1 with TRBJ2-7; 10 bases are a match to TRBD2. Trimming cost V 6 bases and J 8 bases; bases outside gene matches: 13. The CDR3 is 15 residues long. In germline, CDR1 is MNHNS, CDR2 SASEGT. CDR3 in amino acids: CASSIKREGATQQYF. Written as DNA, the CDR3 is TGTGCCAGCAGCATAAAGCGGGAGGGAGCTACGCAGCAGTACTTC.